The clone carrying this T cell receptor beta chain was counted a single time. The data stem from a study of blood T cell repertoires in COVID-19. The protocol was immunoSEQ multiplex PCR, while the TCRdb copy is restricted to in-frame clones and leaves out a portion. The table has about 300,000 clones, around 86% seen once. V dropped 2 bases and J dropped 1 base, with 11 bases sitting between them. The CDR3 loop spans 15 amino acids. CDR1 and CDR2 from the germline V gene are MDHEN and SYDVKM. Sequencing was carried out using PBMCs or T cells enriched from blood (not recorded which). The sequence was collected from a man between 60 and 75 years old who had recovered from COVID-19. The chain employs TRBV28 and TRBJ1-1; D ambiguous. DNA for the CDR3: TGTGCCAGCAGTTTAAGGACTGCCGGGAACACTGAAGCTTTCTTT. Its protein product is CASSLRTAGNTEAFF. Full variable domain (rest looked up from reference TRBV28 and TRBJ1-1): DVKVTQSSRYLVKRTGEKVFLECVQDMDHENMFWYRQDPGLGLRLIYFSYDVKMKEKGDIPEGYSVSREKKERFSLILESASTNQTSMYLCASSLRTAGNTEAFFGQGTRLTVV.